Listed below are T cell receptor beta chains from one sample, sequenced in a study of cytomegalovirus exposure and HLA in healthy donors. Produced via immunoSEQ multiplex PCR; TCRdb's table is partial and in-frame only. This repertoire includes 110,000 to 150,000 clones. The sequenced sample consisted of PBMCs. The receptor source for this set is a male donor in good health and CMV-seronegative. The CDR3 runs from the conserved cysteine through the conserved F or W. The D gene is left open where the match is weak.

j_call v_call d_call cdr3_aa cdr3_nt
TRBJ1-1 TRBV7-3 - CASSSGGNTEAFF TGTGCCAGCAGCTCGGGGGGTAACACTGAAGCTTTCTTT
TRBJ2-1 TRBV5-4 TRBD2 CASSLTSGGGEQFF TGTGCCAGCAGCTTGACTAGCGGGGGGGGTGAGCAGTTCTTC
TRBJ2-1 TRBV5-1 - CASSFGGSSYNEQFF TGCGCCAGCAGCTTTGGCGGTAGCTCCTACAATGAGCAGTTCTTC
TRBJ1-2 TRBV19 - CASTLGQFNYGYTF TGTGCCAGTACCCTCGGACAGTTTAACTATGGCTACACCTTC
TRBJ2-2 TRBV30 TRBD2 CAWRPKASGRWELFF TGTGCCTGGAGACCCAAGGCTAGCGGGAGATGGGAGCTGTTTTTT
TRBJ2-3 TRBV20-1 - CSAPLAGTQYF TGCAGTGCCCCCCTCGCGGGTACGCAGTATTTT
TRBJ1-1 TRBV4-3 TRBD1 CASSPGTGSTEAFF TGCGCCAGCAGCCCAGGGACAGGGTCAACTGAAGCTTTCTTT
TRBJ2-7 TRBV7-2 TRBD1 CASSFGQGAFGAEQYF TGTGCCAGCAGCTTTGGACAGGGGGCCTTTGGGGCCGAGCAGTACTTC
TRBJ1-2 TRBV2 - CASSGQLNYGYTF TGTGCCAGCAGCGGACAGCTCAACTATGGCTACACCTTC
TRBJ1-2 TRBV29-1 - CSAGGGYTF TGCAGCGCCGGGGGGGGCTACACCTTC
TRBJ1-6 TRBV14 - CASSLAAGGNSPLHF TGTGCCAGCAGCCTGGCCGCGGGAGGTAATTCACCCCTCCACTTT
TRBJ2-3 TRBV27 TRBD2 CASGRGISTDTQYF TGTGCCAGCGGGCGGGGGATTTCAACAGATACGCAGTATTTT
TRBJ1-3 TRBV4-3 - CASSQDQTGNSGNTIYF TGCGCCAGCAGCCAAGATCAAACAGGGAACTCTGGAAACACCATATATTTT
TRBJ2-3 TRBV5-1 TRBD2 CASSLRTSGVTDTQYF TGCGCCAGCAGCTTACGGACTAGCGGGGTCACAGATACGCAGTATTTT
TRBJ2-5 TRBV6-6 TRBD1 CASSRTGGIETQYF TGTGCCAGCAGTCGTACAGGGGGCATCGAGACCCAGTACTTC
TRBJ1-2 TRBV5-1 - CASSLDVGSVDGYTF TGCGCCAGCAGCTTGGACGTCGGGTCAGTTGATGGCTACACCTTC
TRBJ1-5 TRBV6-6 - CASSSREVGNQPQHF TGTGCCAGCAGTTCCCGGGAGGTTGGCAATCAGCCCCAGCATTTT
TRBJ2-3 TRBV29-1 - CSVAQGGADTQYF TGCAGCGTTGCACAGGGTGGAGCAGATACGCAGTATTTT
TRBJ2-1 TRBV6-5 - CASRIQRDNEQFF TGTGCCAGCAGAATTCAGAGGGACAATGAGCAGTTCTTC
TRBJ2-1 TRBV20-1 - CSASPGNEQFF TGCAGTGCTAGTCCAGGGAATGAGCAGTTCTTC
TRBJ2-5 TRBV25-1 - CASSKGTGGYQETQYF TGTGCCAGCAGTAAAGGGACTGGGGGGTACCAAGAGACCCAGTACTTC
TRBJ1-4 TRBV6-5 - CASSYRGGVGSEKLFF TGTGCCAGCAGTTACAGAGGGGGAGTTGGGAGTGAAAAACTGTTTTTT
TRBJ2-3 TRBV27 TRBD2 CASNLSGRRTDTQYF TGTGCCAGCAACCTTAGCGGGAGACGCACAGATACGCAGTATTTT
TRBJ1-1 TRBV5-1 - CASSLSGIVYTEAFF TGCGCCAGCAGCTTGTCGGGAATTGTGTACACTGAAGCTTTCTTT
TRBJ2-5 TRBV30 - CAWKGRSETQYF TGTGCCTGGAAGGGGCGATCGGAGACCCAGTACTTC
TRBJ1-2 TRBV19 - CATLGQTGYTF TGTGCCACCCTCGGACAGACTGGCTACACCTTC
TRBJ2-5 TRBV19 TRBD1 CASRLGQQETQYF TGTGCCAGTAGGCTGGGACAGCAAGAGACCCAGTACTTC
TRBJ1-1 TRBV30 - CAWRRQGDAFF TGTGCCTGGAGACGCCAGGGTGACGCTTTCTTT
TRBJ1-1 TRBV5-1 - CASSLGGGGSTEAFF TGCGCCAGCAGCTTGGGCGGGGGAGGAAGCACTGAAGCTTTCTTT
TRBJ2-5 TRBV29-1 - CSVATSQETQYF TGCAGCGTCGCGACTTCCCAAGAGACCCAGTACTTC
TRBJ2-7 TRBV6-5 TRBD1 CASRPDRAPSREYF TGTGCCAGCAGACCGGACAGGGCCCCGAGTCGCGAGTACTTC
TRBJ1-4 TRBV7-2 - CASSFRSTGGEKLFF TGTGCCAGCAGCTTCAGGTCTACCGGGGGGGAAAAACTGTTTTTT
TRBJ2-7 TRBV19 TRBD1 CASGPGTGAYEQYF TGTGCCAGTGGCCCCGGGACAGGAGCCTACGAGCAGTACTTC
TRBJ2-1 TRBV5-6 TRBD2 CASSLVAGVFHNEQFF TGTGCCAGCAGCCTTGTGGCGGGAGTATTCCACAATGAGCAGTTCTTC
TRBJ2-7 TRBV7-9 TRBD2 CASSAGTSGSSGYEQYF TGTGCCAGCAGCGCCGGGACTAGCGGGAGCTCTGGATACGAGCAGTACTTC